This TCR beta chain was captured in a study of spatial heterogeneity in lung cancer. TCRdb re-called the 5' RACE reads through MiXCR, storing one row per CDR3 protein. This sample has 90,000 to 95,000 distinct CDR3 sequences; 9.5% to 15% occur once, and the top ten carry roughly 41%. V lost 1 base to trimming and J lost 1 base, with 4 bases between them. The CDR3 covers 13 residues. CDR1 is SQVTM and CDR2 is ANQGSEA in the germline V gene. Documented time point: sample taken at primary tumor resection. The donors comprised some 70 untreated early-stage non-small cell lung cancer patients. Sequencing was performed on whole RNA extracted from tumor and nontumor lung tissue, or from frozen PBMC, and the material was left unsorted.

The sequence came from a male donor with early-stage non-small cell lung cancer. The sequences come from PBMCs, collected at surgery. The chain recombines TRBV29-1 with TRBJ2-2; D not certain. The CDR3 sequence is CSVEGGNTGELFF. CDR3 DNA: TGCAGCGTTGAAGGGGGGAACACCGGGGAGCTGTTTTTT.